The TCR beta chain under discussion was sequenced for a study of T cells in Graves' hyperthyroidism and ophthalmopathy. Findings and limits, study-wide: Ophthalmopathy and stable hyperthyroidism were separated by a 13 V-J model.

In regard to this clonotype: Its antigen remains unknown.

TCR beta CDR3 sequences were amplified from RNA transcripts. A first-round RT-PCR of the TCR CDR3 used the HTBI primer set. TCRdb reanalysed the multiplex PCR reads using MiXCR and keeps one entry per CDR3 protein. Of a few hundred thousand distinct CDR3 sequences listed, 15% to 18% were seen once; the top ten hold around 7.3%. Trimming took 0 bases from V and 5 from J; bases not matched to a gene: 6. CDR1 and CDR2 (germline): DFQATT, SNEGSKA (reference sequence). The CDR3 contains 15 residues. Each diagnosis drew on symptoms, thyroxine, TRAb, thyroid ultrasound and orbital computed tomography findings.

The clonotype was recovered from a woman under 40 with Graves' hyperthyroidism. The sample was blood. The chain recombines TRBV20-1 with TRBJ2-5; 10 bases agree with TRBD2. The CDR3 DNA reads as TGCAGTGCTAGAGATTCGCTAGCGGGAGATGAGACCCAGTACTTC. As protein: CSARDSLAGDETQYF.